These T cell receptor beta chains were read from a single sample in a study of shared clonotypes between healthy human individuals. Some clones are missing from TCRdb's copy, which holds only in-frame ones; the method was immunoSEQ multiplex PCR. The sample gives some 2,400,000 clones, 90% to 96% of which show up once; roughly 0.13% is in the top ten. Specimen: naive CD4+ T cells sorted from blood. Receptors originate from a man aged 18 to 35 in good health. Both conserved end residues are part of each CDR3. D genes are given only for firm matches. Part of the rows lack a size; the others show once, few, many or a class for expanded clones.

cdr3_aa | cdr3_nt | j_call | d_call | v_call | clone_size
CASSQDSRTEAFF | TGTGCCAGCAGCCAAGACAGCCGCACTGAAGCTTTCTTT | TRBJ1-1 | - | TRBV14 | -
CASSIERNQPQHF | TGTGCCAGTAGTATTGAGAGGAATCAGCCCCAGCATTTT | TRBJ1-5 | - | TRBV19 | -
CAWRGMNTEAFF | TGTGCCTGGAGGGGGATGAACACTGAAGCTTTCTTT | TRBJ1-1 | - | TRBV30 | few
CATSIRGRILYEQYF | TGTGCCACCAGCATCCGAGGACGCATACTCTACGAGCAGTACTTC | TRBJ2-7 | - | TRBV15 | -
CASSRGTEAFF | TGTGCCAGCAGTCGTGGCACTGAAGCTTTCTTT | TRBJ1-1 | - | TRBV27 | -
CASSLDKGDTGELFF | TGCGCCAGCAGCTTGGATAAGGGGGACACCGGGGAGCTGTTTTTT | TRBJ2-2 | - | TRBV5-1 | -
CASTLRTGHTGELFF | TGTGCCAGTACTCTACGGACAGGGCACACCGGGGAGCTGTTTTTT | TRBJ2-2 | TRBD1 | TRBV6-5 | once
CASSKLAGGSYEQYF | TGCGCCAGCAGCAAATTAGCGGGAGGCTCCTACGAGCAGTACTTC | TRBJ2-7 | TRBD2 | TRBV4-1 | -
CASSLGEFLDSPLHF | TGCGCCAGCAGCTTGGGGGAATTTCTTGATTCACCCCTCCACTTT | TRBJ1-6 | - | TRBV5-1 | -
CAISVSQAGETQYF | TGTGCCATCAGTGTCTCGCAAGCGGGGGAGACCCAGTACTTC | TRBJ2-5 | TRBD2 | TRBV10-3 | -
CASSIKGVLGNQPQHF | TGTGCCAGTAGTATAAAGGGGGTTTTGGGCAATCAGCCCCAGCATTTT | TRBJ1-5 | - | TRBV19 | -
CASSPQGVETQYF | TGTGCCAGCTCACCTCAGGGAGTGGAGACCCAGTACTTC | TRBJ2-5 | - | TRBV18 | -
CASSTMRKWGSPLHF | TGTGCCAGCAGCACAATGAGGAAATGGGGTTCACCCCTCCACTTT | TRBJ1-6 | - | TRBV28 | -
CSVGQGYSYNEQFF | TGCAGCGTTGGACAGGGATACTCCTACAATGAGCAGTTCTTC | TRBJ2-1 | TRBD1 | TRBV29-1 | -
CASSFAPLDTQYF | TGTGCCAGCAGCTTTGCGCCTCTCGATACGCAGTATTTT | TRBJ2-3 | - | TRBV12-1 | -
CSVANKQGLVYNEQFF | TGCAGCGTTGCGAATAAACAGGGTTTGGTCTACAATGAGCAGTTCTTC | TRBJ2-1 | - | TRBV29-1 | -
CASRKDRGVYNEQFF | TGTGCCAGCAGAAAGGACAGGGGCGTCTACAATGAGCAGTTCTTC | TRBJ2-1 | TRBD1 | TRBV5-4 | once
CASSQPLNSPLHF | TGCGCCAGCAGCCAACCACTGAATTCACCCCTCCACTTT | TRBJ1-6 | - | TRBV4-1 | -
CASTYIGYQETQYF | TGTGCCAGCACTTATATAGGATACCAAGAGACCCAGTACTTC | TRBJ2-5 | - | TRBV6-1 | -
CASTRGRDLNTGELFF | TGTGCCAGCACTCGAGGCCGGGACTTGAACACCGGGGAGCTGTTTTTT | TRBJ2-2 | - | TRBV5-4 | -
CASSLAAPTDTQYF | TGCGCCAGCAGCTTGGCGGCCCCCACAGATACGCAGTATTTT | TRBJ2-3 | - | TRBV5-1 | -
CASSPGPGRGKSEQFF | TGTGCCAGCTCACCCGGACCGGGAAGGGGGAAAAGTGAGCAGTTCTTC | TRBJ2-1 | - | TRBV18 | -
CASGTGSGEQYF | TGCGCCAGTGGGACAGGGTCGGGCGAGCAGTACTTC | TRBJ2-7 | TRBD1 | TRBV5-1 | -
CASSQVLGSNQPQHF | TGTGCCAGCAGCCAAGTATTGGGAAGCAATCAGCCCCAGCATTTT | TRBJ1-5 | - | TRBV4-2 | -
CSARAGYGYTF | TGCAGTGCCAGAGCTGGATATGGCTACACCTTC | TRBJ1-2 | - | TRBV20-1 | -
CASTLVGNTGELFF | TGTGCCAGCACCCTGGTAGGGAACACCGGGGAGCTGTTTTTT | TRBJ2-2 | - | TRBV28 | -
CASSLTGTSSYEQYF | TGTGCCAGCAGCTTAACGGGCACGAGTTCCTACGAGCAGTACTTC | TRBJ2-7 | - | TRBV7-3 | -
CASSRPEQNQETQYF | TGTGCCAGCAGCCGTCCAGAGCAGAACCAAGAGACCCAGTACTTC | TRBJ2-5 | - | TRBV5-4 | -
CAISPGQGEEQYF | TGTGCCATCAGCCCGGGACAGGGGGAAGAGCAGTACTTC | TRBJ2-7 | TRBD1 | TRBV10-3 | -
CASNDGYNSPLHF | TGCGCCAGCAACGACGGTTATAATTCACCCCTCCACTTT | TRBJ1-6 | - | TRBV4-1 | -
CASSRGGLAAGNEQFF | TGCGCCAGCAGCAGGGGCGGACTAGCGGCAGGCAATGAGCAGTTCTTC | TRBJ2-1 | TRBD2 | TRBV5-1 | -
CASSYGPGTGDVGKLFF | TGTGCCAGCAGCTACGGGCCTGGGACAGGGGATGTAGGAAAACTGTTTTTT | TRBJ1-4 | TRBD1 | TRBV7-2 | -
CASSQVPLAGVSTGELFF | TGCGCCAGCAGCCAAGTTCCCCTAGCGGGGGTTTCGACCGGGGAGCTGTTTTTT | TRBJ2-2 | TRBD2 | TRBV4-1 | -
CASSGTGLANEQFF | TGCGCCAGCAGCGGGACAGGGTTGGCCAATGAGCAGTTCTTC | TRBJ2-1 | TRBD1 | TRBV5-1 | -
CASSIKENTEAFF | TGTGCCAGTAGTATAAAAGAGAACACTGAAGCTTTCTTT | TRBJ1-1 | - | TRBV19 | -
CASSFTGLNSPLHF | TGCGCCAGCAGCTTTACAGGGCTTAATTCACCCCTCCACTTT | TRBJ1-6 | - | TRBV5-1 | -
CASRTEYTEAFF | TGTGCCAGTCGGACAGAATACACTGAAGCTTTCTTT | TRBJ1-1 | - | TRBV19 | -
CASSQDPGPQVYEQYF | TGCGCCAGCAGCCAAGATCCGGGGCCCCAAGTCTACGAGCAGTACTTC | TRBJ2-7 | - | TRBV4-1 | -
CASSGLAALNEQFF | TGTGCCAGCAGCGGACTAGCGGCGCTCAATGAGCAGTTCTTC | TRBJ2-1 | TRBD2 | TRBV2 | -
CASSLGDRSNQPQHF | TGTGCCAGCAGTTTAGGGGACCGAAGCAATCAGCCCCAGCATTTT | TRBJ1-5 | - | TRBV28 | -
CASSEAGTEAFF | TGTGCCAGCAGTGAAGCGGGAACTGAAGCTTTCTTT | TRBJ1-1 | - | TRBV6-1 | -
CAWSRADYSGANVLTF | TGTGCCTGGAGTCGGGCTGATTACTCTGGGGCCAACGTCCTGACTTTC | TRBJ2-6 | - | TRBV30 | -
CASSISQVDYGYTF | TGTGCCAGTAGTATATCCCAGGTGGACTATGGCTACACCTTC | TRBJ1-2 | - | TRBV19 | -
CASKGGVAQETQYF | TGTGCCAGCAAGGGGGGGGTGGCCCAAGAGACCCAGTACTTC | TRBJ2-5 | - | TRBV28 | -